A single sample gave rise to the 26 T cell receptor beta chains below, sequenced in a study of human T cells and chemical hapten exposure. Time point here: pre-sensitization, week 0. Stated treatment: therapeutic diphenylcyclopropenone sensitization with weekly scalp DPC. One entry per CDR3 protein, called by TCRdb with MiXCR from the RACE reads. The sample shows about 350,000 distinct CDR3 sequences, about 5.4% of them seen only once. The specimen was whole blood, collected in connection with sensitization to the hapten diphenylcyclopropenone (DPC). Receptors were obtained from a woman aged 18-35 years with alopecia areata. Some clones in this sample may be carry-over from other donors' samples.

The table lists this clonotype with a few counts. The J gene is TRBJ1-2, the V gene TRBV20-1, with D possibly TRBD1 on 6 matching bases. V lost 0 bases and J lost 2, with 16 bases in between. The CDR3 is 16 amino acids. Germline V gene data show CDR1 as DFQATT and CDR2 as SNEGSKA (reference sequence). The CDR3 DNA follows: TGCAGTGCTAGAGATCAGGGGTCCCTTTTAAACTATGGCTACACCTTC. Translating it yields CSARDQGSLLNYGYTF.

The V gene is TRBV7-3, the J gene TRBJ1-2; tentatively, D is TRBD1 (6 bases). The ends were cut back, 4 bases at V and 4 bases at J, with 16 bases in the middle. This CDR3 spans 15 amino acids. CDR1 is SGHTA and CDR2 is FQGTGA in the germline V gene. The CDR3 is CASSSTTGALYGYTF. The CDR3, as DNA: TGTGCCAGCAGCTCTACAACGGGGGCTCTCTATGGCTACACCTTC.

The chain couples TRBV7-6 to TRBJ2-7; no clear D gene. Per germline, CDR1 SGHVS and CDR2 FNYEAQ. The ends were cut back, 1 base at V and 5 bases at J, with 18 bases in the middle. The CDR3 is 16 residues long. The CDR3 bases are TGTGCCAGCAGCTTAGAGGCAGAAAATCCCCGCCACGAGCAGTACTTC. Amino acids: CASSLEAENPRHEQYF.

This clonotype was detected many times. The chain recombines TRBV20-1 with TRBJ2-3, with a weak D call TRBD2 (6 bases). Trimming shortened V by 4 bases and J by 0 bases, and 8 bases separated the two germline ends. This CDR3 is built from 13 residues. In germline, CDR1 is DFQATT, CDR2 SNEGSKA (reference sequence). Here the CDR3 DNA reads TGCAGTGCTACCGGGACTAGCACAGATACGCAGTATTTT. Translating it yields CSATGTSTDTQYF.

The chain is built from TRBV20-1 and TRBJ1-6, with D possibly matching TRBD1 (5 bases). The CDR3 sequence is 13 residues long. Trimming removed 6 bases at V and 8 bases at J, with 14 bases between. The germline V gene encodes CDR1 DFQATT and CDR2 SNEGSKA (reference sequence). The CDR3 protein is CSARGLLDSPLHF. The CDR3 nucleotides read TGCAGTGCGCGGGGACTCCTCGATTCACCCCTCCACTTT.

This clonotype was picked up a small number of times. V is TRBV12-3 or TRBV12-4 and J is TRBJ2-3; tentatively, D is TRBD2 (5 bases). V was cut by 4 bases and J by 3 bases, with 14 bases left in between. CDR3 length: 15 amino acids. CDR3 in DNA: TGTGCCAGCAGTTCGCTCCTCGGGGTGACAGATACGCAGTATTTT. Translating gives CASSSLLGVTDTQYF.

This clonotype occurred many times. The V and J genes are TRBV21-1 and TRBJ2-3; the table's D call, TRBD1, has no DNA check behind it. TRBV21-1 is recorded as a pseudogene. The CDR3 covers 16 residues. The CDR3 here is CASSKERDIDTDTQYF. The DNA for the CDR3 is TGTGCCAGCAGCAAAGAACGGGACATCGACACAGATACGCAGTATTTT.

V usage is TRBV6-2 or TRBV6-3 and J usage is TRBJ1-2, with D tentatively TRBD1 (6 bases). Per germline, CDR1 MNHEY and CDR2 SVGEGT. This CDR3 region has 15 residues. V was pared by 6 bases and J by 4 bases, with 18 bases between. This chain's CDR3 is CASRTIGQFLYGYTF. The CDR3 nucleotides read TGTGCCAGCAGGACAATCGGACAGTTTCTCTATGGCTACACCTTC.

The chain joins TRBV5-4 to TRBJ2-3, with TRBD2 matching over 13 bases. The CDR3 totals 17 residues. Germline CDR1 SGHNT, CDR2 YYREEE (reference sequence). Trimming at V came to 4 bases and at J to 2 bases, leaving 7 bases not matched to a gene. CDR3 DNA sequence: TGTGCCAGCAGCCCAGGACTAGCGGGGGATTACACAGATACGCAGTATTTT. The encoded protein is CASSPGLAGDYTDTQYF.

This clonotype has a count of ten or more. This chain connects TRBV7-9 to TRBJ1-3; D call uncertain. Germline values: CDR1 SEHNR, CDR2 FQNEAQ (reference sequence). The CDR3 spans 15 residues. The V end lost 5 bases, the J end lost 4 bases, and 15 bases lay between the germline ends. DNA for the CDR3: TGTGCCAGCAGCGGCGCCGATGAGTTCGGAAACACCATATATTTT. Amino acid sequence: CASSGADEFGNTIYF.

The CDR3 is CATSLRDREWDWAYGYTF. CDR3 bases: TGTGCCACCAGCCTACGGGACAGGGAGTGGGACTGGGCCTATGGCTACACCTTC. The chain uses TRBV15 and TRBJ1-2; TRBD1 matches 9 bases. The CDR3 sequence is 18 residues long. Losses at the gene ends were 5 bases for V and 4 bases for J; bases not matched to a gene: 17. Germline V gives CDR1 LNHNV, CDR2 YYDKDF (reference sequence).

The table lists this clonotype with a few counts. This chain joins TRBV20-1 and TRBJ1-1; TRBD1 agrees at 12 bases. The length of the CDR3 is 16 residues. Germline V gives CDR1 DFQATT, CDR2 SNEGSKA (reference sequence). After removal of 3 bases from V and 2 bases from J, the junction contained 7 bases not matched to a gene. CDR3 amino acids: CSARGQGADFNTEAFF. CDR3 in DNA: TGCAGTGCTAGGGGACAGGGGGCCGATTTTAACACTGAAGCTTTCTTT.

This clonotype was counted ten times or more. The chain uses TRBV4-3 and TRBJ1-2, with D tentatively TRBD1 (5 bases). V was trimmed by 4 bases and J by 2 bases, leaving 14 bases between them. Germline V gene data show CDR1 as LGHNA and CDR2 as YSLEER. The CDR3 has 15 amino acids. Here the CDR3 reads CASSLKGTDNYGYTF. As DNA, the CDR3 is TGCGCCAGCAGCCTTAAAGGGACGGACAACTATGGCTACACCTTC.

This clonotype was detected only once. This sequence joins TRBV6-2 or TRBV6-3 and TRBJ2-7; 8 nucleotides align to TRBD2. The germline CDR1 and CDR2 sequences are MNHEY and SVGEGT. J gave up 8 bases and V 4 bases, and 13 bases lay outside the gene matches. This CDR3 has 15 amino acids. CDR3 in amino acids: CASSFRDGGDYKQYF. In DNA, the CDR3 is TGTGCCAGCAGTTTCCGGGACGGGGGGGATTACAAGCAGTACTTC.

At least ten counts were recorded for this clonotype. The genes are TRBV6-2 or TRBV6-3 and TRBJ2-4, with D possibly matching TRBD1 (5 bases). Germline loops: CDR1 MNHEY, CDR2 SVGEGT. The V and J ends lost 0 bases and 7 bases respectively, with 10 bases between them. This CDR3 is built from 14 residues. CDR3 nucleotides: TGTGCCAGCAGTTACTCTGACAGTCTGAACATTCAGTACTTC. Protein sequence: CASSYSDSLNIQYF.

In its sample, this clonotype was seen a few times. This chain links TRBV13 with TRBJ2-7, with D perhaps given as TRBD1 or TRBD2 (5 bases each). The germline gives CDR1 PRHDT, CDR2 FYEKMQ (reference sequence). The CDR3 consists of 13 residues. V lost 0 bases and J lost 5, with 8 bases in between. The CDR3 sequence is CASSLGRGDEQYF. In DNA form, the CDR3 reads TGTGCCAGCAGCTTAGGTCGAGGGGACGAGCAGTACTTC.

There are many counts of this clonotype. The rearrangement uses TRBV6-5 and TRBJ2-6; no reliable D call. Germline values: CDR1 MNHEY, CDR2 SVGAGI. V was trimmed by 5 bases and J by 0 bases, leaving 5 bases between them. The CDR3 loop spans 14 amino acids. The DNA for the CDR3 is TGTGCCAGCAGTAAGAACTCTGGGGCCAACGTCCTGACTTTC. Protein: CASSKNSGANVLTF.

This clonotype has just a few counts. This rearrangement joins TRBV7-9 to TRBJ2-3; D possibly uses TRBD1 or TRBD2 (5 bases each). V lost 4 bases and J lost 1, with 12 bases in between. The CDR3 extends over 15 amino acids. Germline V gene data show CDR1 as SEHNR and CDR2 as FQNEAQ (reference sequence). CDR3 DNA sequence: TGTGCCAGCAGCTCTGACGGGGCAGGCACAGATACGCAGTATTTT. This gives the protein CASSSDGAGTDTQYF.

This clonotype was detected ten times or more. The chain combines TRBV7-2 with TRBJ1-3, with unresolved D. The CDR3 has 16 residues. V was pared by 0 bases and J by 0 bases, with 9 bases between. Germline loops: CDR1 SGHTA, CDR2 FQGNSA. In nucleotides, the CDR3 is TGTGCCAGCAGCTTAGCAGTCCCGAGCTCTGGAAACACCATATATTTT. Amino acids: CASSLAVPSSGNTIYF. Variable domain in full (rest from reference TRBV7-2 and TRBJ1-3): GAGVSQSPSNKVTEKGKDVELRCDPISGHTALYWYRQSLGQGLEFLIYFQGNSAPDKSGLPSDRFSAERTGGSVSTLTIQRTQQEDSAVYLCASSLAVPSSGNTIYFGEGSWLTVV.

The CDR3 region is CSVTTLTTIYF. The CDR3, as DNA: TGCAGCGTTACGACGTTAACCACCATATATTTT. V usage is TRBV29-1 and J usage is TRBJ1-3; D call uncertain. Per germline, CDR1 SQVTM and CDR2 ANQGSEA. V shed 5 bases and J shed 9 bases, with 11 bases lying between them. CDR3 length: 11 amino acids.

This clonotype was counted between two and nine times. This chain connects TRBV3-1 to TRBJ2-7, with TRBD2 matching over 10 bases. Trimming at V came to 1 base and at J to 4 bases, leaving 4 bases not matched to a gene. Germline V gene lookup returns CDR1 LGHDT and CDR2 YNNKEL (reference sequence). The CDR3 runs 15 residues. Here the CDR3 reads CASSQAAGGVYEQYF. CDR3 nucleotide sequence: TGTGCCAGCAGCCAAGCAGCGGGGGGGGTTTACGAGCAGTACTTC.

This clonotype showed up many times. The J gene is TRBJ1-3, the V gene TRBV6-5; the D gene is possibly TRBD1 (6 bases). The CDR3 consists of 14 residues. Germline loops: CDR1 MNHEY, CDR2 SVGAGI. V gave up 2 bases and J gave up 6 bases, with 11 bases separating them. In DNA form, the CDR3 reads TGTGCCAGCAGTTACGCCAGGGGCGTAAACACCATATATTTT. Translation: CASSYARGVNTIYF.

V usage is TRBV9 and J usage is TRBJ1-6, with D unresolved. The CDR3 length is 17 residues. V lost 0 bases and J lost 3, with 13 bases in between. Per germline, CDR1 SGDLS and CDR2 YYNGEE. The CDR3 here is CASSVVRPPYYNSPLHF. In nucleotides, the CDR3 is TGTGCCAGCAGCGTAGTCAGGCCACCTTACTATAATTCACCCCTCCACTTT.

The rearrangement links TRBV7-2 to TRBJ1-1; D call uncertain. CDR3 length: 12 residues. The germline V gene has CDR1 SGHTA and CDR2 FQGNSA. V lost 4 bases, J lost 8 bases, and 11 bases lay in between. The CDR3 coding sequence is TGTGCCAGCAGCTCGTCGTCCGGGGAAGCTTTCTTT. The encoded protein is CASSSSSGEAFF.

This clonotype was recorded at least ten times. This chain uses TRBV5-1 with TRBJ1-2; 7 positions agree with TRBD1. This CDR3 spans 14 amino acids. V trimming: 4 bases; J trimming: 3 bases; junction bases outside the gene matches: 6. Germline CDR1 reads SGHRS; CDR2 reads YFSETQ. The CDR3 bases are TGCGCCAGCAGCACACAGGGGCAGGACTATGGCTACACCTTC. Amino acids: CASSTQGQDYGYTF. The variable domain in full, completed from reference TRBV5-1 and TRBJ1-2, reads KAGVTQTPRYLIKTRGQQVTLSCSPISGHRSVSWYQQTPGQGLQFLFEYFSETQRNKGNFPGRFSGRQFSNSRSEMNVSTLELGDSALYLCASSTQGQDYGYTFGSGTRLTVV.

V and J are TRBV7-2 and TRBJ2-3; D gene uncertain. Germline V CDR1 and CDR2: SGHTA, FQGNSA. The V and J ends lost 2 bases and 4 bases respectively, with 13 bases between them. The CDR3 is made up of 15 amino acids. CDR3 DNA: TGTGCCAGCAGCTTATTTCTCCTGGGCGCAGATACGCAGTATTTT. This codes for CASSLFLLGADTQYF.